One and the same sample provided the 26 T cell receptor beta chains below, sequenced in a study of shared clonotypes between healthy human individuals. The method was immunoSEQ multiplex PCR; TCRdb's version includes in-frame clones alone and lacks a portion of them. The sample has about 2.4 million clones; 93% are singletons. The sample consisted of naive CD4+ T cells from PBMCs. Sample subset: CD45RA+ positively selected. These receptors all stem from a man between 18 and 29 years old in good health. Some clones in this sample may be carry-over from other donors' samples.

The CDR3, as DNA: TGTGCCAGCAGCTCACCAAAAAACAAAGAGGGTCCGGGCTATGGCTACACCTTC. Its translation: CASSSPKNKEGPGYGYTF. The chain recombines TRBV5-6 with TRBJ1-2; D gene ambiguous. The length of the CDR3 is 18 residues. CDR1 is SGHDT and CDR2 is YYEEEE in the germline V gene. V lost 3 bases to trimming and J lost 4 bases, with 25 bases between them.

For this clone: The sample carries other DNA sequences with the same CDR3. V is TRBV6-5 and J is TRBJ2-7, with 11 bases lining up with TRBD1. V was pared by 0 bases and J by 3 bases, with 1 base of the junction left unmatched. The CDR3 has 15 amino acids. Germline CDR1 MNHEY, CDR2 SVGAGI. The CDR3 nucleotides are TGTGCCAGCAGTTACTCTGGGACAGGGGGCTACGAGCAGTACTTC. This encodes CASSYSGTGGYEQYF.

This clone has more than one count but fewer than ten. Other DNA sequences of this sample code for an identical CDR3. This chain uses TRBV11-2 with TRBJ1-1; tentatively, D is TRBD1 (5 bases). Germline lookup yields CDR1 SGHAT and CDR2 FQNNGV. Between the trimmed V and J ends, which lost 5 bases and 6 bases, there was a span of 10 bases. The CDR3 is 12 residues long. The CDR3 reads CASSLGTAEAFF. The CDR3 DNA reads TGTGCCAGCAGCCTCGGGACGGCTGAAGCTTTCTTT.

The V call is TRBV18, the J call TRBJ1-1; no clear D. This CDR3 comprises 14 residues. CDR1 is KGHSH and CDR2 is LQKENI in the germline V gene. Trimming shortened V by 2 bases and J by 7 bases, and 14 bases separated the two germline ends. In nucleotides, the CDR3 is TGTGCCAGCTCACCATGGAGTGTGAGCGGTGAAGCTTTCTTT. As protein: CASSPWSVSGEAFF.

The chain couples TRBV5-1 to TRBJ1-1; TRBD1 agrees at 9 bases. This CDR3 comprises 15 residues. V trimming: 3 bases; J trimming: 2 bases; junction bases outside the gene matches: 5. Germline CDR1 is SGHRS and CDR2 is YFSETQ. CDR3 sequence (DNA): TGCGCCAGCAGCTCTGGGACAGGGTTCAACACTGAAGCTTTCTTT. Its translation is CASSSGTGFNTEAFF. The whole variable domain, remainder taken from reference TRBV5-1 and TRBJ1-1, is KAGVTQTPRYLIKTRGQQVTLSCSPISGHRSVSWYQQTPGQGLQFLFEYFSETQRNKGNFPGRFSGRQFSNSRSEMNVSTLELGDSALYLCASSSGTGFNTEAFFGQGTRLTVV.

The rearrangement links TRBV7-3 to TRBJ2-3; 9 bases fit TRBD2. The CDR3 extends over 16 amino acids. Per germline, CDR1 SGHTA and CDR2 FQGTGA. V shed 5 bases, J shed 5 bases, and the junction held 11 bases outside the gene matches. The CDR3 bases are TGTGCCAGCAGCCTCTCCGGGACTAGCAACATAGATACGCAGTATTTT. Translation gives CASSLSGTSNIDTQYF.

The rearrangement uses TRBV11-3 and TRBJ2-7; 8 positions agree with TRBD2. CDR3 length: 12 residues. Germline V gene data show CDR1 as SGHNT and CDR2 as YENEEA. Trimming at V came to 4 bases and at J to 6 bases, leaving 2 bases not matched to a gene. CDR3: CASSSGTSEQYF. Written as DNA, the CDR3 is TGTGCCAGCAGCTCAGGGACTAGCGAGCAGTACTTC.

The count of this clone is one. The chain is built from TRBV2 and TRBJ2-3; TRBD2 aligns across 15 bases. J gave up 3 bases and V 6 bases, and 10 bases lay outside the gene matches. The CDR3 is made up of 18 amino acids. Germline CDR1 SNHLY, CDR2 FYNNEI. The CDR3: CASSSGLAGGPGTDTQYF. In DNA form, the CDR3 reads TGTGCCAGCAGCTCAGGACTAGCGGGAGGGCCGGGGACAGATACGCAGTATTTT.

V usage is TRBV28 and J usage is TRBJ1-2; D call uncertain. The germline gives CDR1 MDHEN, CDR2 SYDVKM. V was clipped by 8 bases and J by 8 bases, with 24 bases between them. There are 15 residues in the CDR3. In nucleotides, the CDR3 is TGTGCCAGCCGAGTGGAGGGAAGACCTGTCTGGGGCTACACCTTC. Translated, it gives CASRVEGRPVWGYTF.

In the case of this clone: This specimen includes other DNA sequences encoding the same CDR3. V gene TRBV5-1 combines with J gene TRBJ2-3; 12 nucleotides match TRBD2. This CDR3 is 15 amino acids long. V was pared by 2 bases and J by 4 bases, with 2 bases of the junction left unmatched. CDR1 and CDR2 from the germline V gene are SGHRS and YFSETQ. The CDR3 region has the DNA TGCGCCAGCAGCTTTCTAGCGGGAGGGCCAGATACGCAGTATTTT. It translates to CASSFLAGGPDTQYF.

The J gene is TRBJ1-2, the V gene TRBV19, with TRBD1 matching over 8 bases. This CDR3 comprises 16 residues. The germline V gene has CDR1 LNHDA and CDR2 SQIVND (reference sequence). V shed 3 bases and J 2 bases; nucleotides not matched to a gene: 8. The CDR3 region has the DNA TGTGCCAGTAGTATGCACAGGGGGAGAGGCAACTATGGCTACACCTTC. Its protein is CASSMHRGRGNYGYTF.

This clone was counted a single time. The V and J genes are TRBV28 and TRBJ1-6; D gene ambiguous. V shed 4 bases and J shed 11 bases, with 21 bases lying between them. CDR1 and CDR2 from the germline V gene are MDHEN and SYDVKM. This CDR3 region has 16 residues. The CDR3: CASSSGGFVANPPLHF. In DNA form, the CDR3 reads TGTGCCAGCAGTTCTGGCGGATTCGTGGCGAACCCACCCCTCCACTTT.

On this clone: A junction boundary mismatches the germline segment, possibly from a read error. V is TRBV29-1 and J is TRBJ1-1; D is unresolved. The CDR3 length is 13 residues. The germline gives CDR1 SQVTM, CDR2 ANQGSEA. The CDR3 region is CSVAPLLTTAAFF. The CDR3, as DNA: TGCAGCGTAGCCCCACTCTTAACCACTGCAGCTTTCTTT.

Comments on this clone: Other DNA sequences in the same sample also yield this CDR3. The V and J genes are TRBV29-1 and TRBJ1-1; 7 nucleotides match TRBD1. Germline V gene data show CDR1 as SQVTM and CDR2 as ANQGSEA. V lost 7 bases and J lost 1; bases outside the gene matches: 3. The CDR3 consists of 12 residues. The CDR3 is CSAGGWNTEAFF. The CDR3, as DNA: TGCAGCGCAGGGGGATGGAACACTGAAGCTTTCTTT.

The gene calls are TRBV4-2 and TRBJ1-2; 7 bases are a match to TRBD1. With V trimmed by 0 bases and J by 2 bases, 9 bases remained unmatched. Looked up from germline, CDR1 is LGHNA and CDR2 is YNFKEQ. The CDR3 extends over 17 amino acids. The CDR3 bases are TGTGCCAGCAGCCAAGAATGGTTCGGGACAGACAACTATGGCTACACCTTC. It yields the protein CASSQEWFGTDNYGYTF.

This clone occurred once. The chain is built from TRBV18 and TRBJ1-1; 11 positions match TRBD1. The CDR3 is 15 residues long. Germline-derived CDR1 and CDR2 are KGHSH and LQKENI. V was clipped by 5 bases and J by 5 bases; unmatched bases: 7. In nucleotides, the CDR3 is TGTGCCAGCTCAGGGGCCGGGACAGGGGGTACTGAAGCTTTCTTT. Protein: CASSGAGTGGTEAFF.

The CDR3 bases are TGTGCCAGCAGCTGGAGGGACAGGGCTCGGGGTGAGCAGTACTTC. This gives the protein CASSWRDRARGEQYF. The chain is built from TRBV5-4 and TRBJ2-5; 9 bases are shared with TRBD1. The V gene's germline CDR1 is SGHNT and CDR2 YYREEE (reference sequence). J gave up 11 bases and V 3 bases, and 14 bases lay outside the gene matches. The CDR3 has 15 amino acids.

The V call is TRBV7-6, the J call TRBJ1-2; D is undetermined. The CDR3 length is 16 residues. The V gene's germline CDR1 is SGHVS and CDR2 FNYEAQ. Trimming took off 4 bases at V and 4 bases at J, with 19 bases between the two ends. The CDR3 protein is CASSSPGGGVGYGYTF. Written as DNA, the CDR3 is TGTGCCAGCAGCTCCCCCGGAGGTGGGGTTGGCTATGGCTACACCTTC.

The chain combines TRBV30 with TRBJ2-3, with TRBD2 matching 13 bases. Germline loops: CDR1 GTSNPN, CDR2 SVGIG (reference sequence). The CDR3 covers 13 residues. V shed 6 bases and J 6 bases; nucleotides not matched to a gene: 3. DNA for the CDR3: TGTGCCTGCCGACTAGCGGGAGGTGATACGCAGTATTTT. Translation gives CACRLAGGDTQYF. Based on the CDR3 plus reference TRBV30 and TRBJ2-3, the full variable domain is SQTIHQWPATLVQPVGSPLSLECTVEGTSNPNLYWYRQAAGRGLQLLFYSVGIGQISSEVPQNLSASRPQDRQFILSSKKLLLSDSGFYLCACRLAGGDTQYFGPGTRLTVL.

The chain employs TRBV30 and TRBJ2-7; D possibly corresponds to TRBD1 (6 bases). The ends were cut back, 7 bases at V and 2 bases at J, with 15 bases in the middle. The CDR3 runs to 13 residues. Germline V CDR1 and CDR2: GTSNPN, SVGIG (reference sequence). The CDR3 nucleotides read TGTGCCTCCACCTCGGGACAAACCTACGAGCAGTACTTC. Its protein is CASTSGQTYEQYF.

CDR3 coding DNA: TGTGCCAGCAGCTTGAATATCCAGTTCTCCTACAATGAGCAGTTCTTC. Protein product: CASSLNIQFSYNEQFF. The genes are TRBV5-5 and TRBJ2-1; D is unresolved. The CDR3 covers 16 residues. Trimming took off 1 base at V and 0 bases at J, with 11 bases between the two ends. The germline V gene encodes CDR1 SGHKS and CDR2 YYEKEE (reference sequence). The full variable domain, completed using reference TRBV5-5 and TRBJ2-1, is DAGVTQSPTHLIKTRGQQVTLRCSPISGHKSVSWYQQVLGQGPQFIFQYYEKEERGRGNFPDRFSARQFPNYSSELNVNALLLGDSALYLCASSLNIQFSYNEQFFGPGTRLTVL.

The V call is TRBV28, the J call TRBJ2-5; D possibly corresponds to TRBD2 (6 bases). Germline assignment: CDR1 MDHEN and CDR2 SYDVKM. The CDR3 runs to 13 residues. The V gene lost 6 bases and the J gene lost 9 bases, with 17 bases spanning the gap. CDR3 residues: CASSPTGREAQYF. The CDR3 DNA reads as TGTGCCAGCAGCCCGACGGGCAGGGAGGCCCAGTACTTC.

On this clone itself: The same CDR3 also results from other DNA sequences found in this sample. The chain is built from TRBV5-1 and TRBJ2-7; D tentatively reads TRBD1 or TRBD2 (5 bases each). CDR1 is SGHRS, CDR2 YFSETQ, per germline. Deletions cut 0 bases from V and 3 bases from J, with 10 bases between. This CDR3 has 14 residues. As DNA, the CDR3 is TGCGCCAGCAGCTTGGTGGCAGGGAGCTACGAGCAGTACTTC. Amino acids: CASSLVAGSYEQYF. The variable domain in full, with the rest retrieved from reference TRBV5-1 and TRBJ2-7, is KAGVTQTPRYLIKTRGQQVTLSCSPISGHRSVSWYQQTPGQGLQFLFEYFSETQRNKGNFPGRFSGRQFSNSRSEMNVSTLELGDSALYLCASSLVAGSYEQYFGPGTRLTVT.

DNA of the CDR3: TGTGCCAGCAGCCCCGGGACCACATCCGAGCAGTACTTC. Translation gives CASSPGTTSEQYF. The gene calls are TRBV7-3 and TRBJ2-7; D could derive from TRBD1 or TRBD2 (5 bases each). CDR1 SGHTA and CDR2 FQGTGA come from the germline V gene. With 5 bases removed from V and 6 bases from J, the gap between germline ends came to 14 bases. The CDR3 length is 13 residues.

J is TRBJ1-2 and V is TRBV5-1; TRBD1 matches at 7 bases. Germline V gives CDR1 SGHRS, CDR2 YFSETQ. The CDR3 consists of 14 residues. The ends lost 4 bases at V and 1 base at J; junction bases unmatched: 4. CDR3 protein: CASSPDRINYGYTF. CDR3 bases: TGCGCCAGCAGCCCGGACAGGATTAACTATGGCTACACCTTC.

The chain is built from TRBV28 and TRBJ1-2; weak D call: TRBD1 (6 bases). Trimming stripped 2 bases from V and 2 bases from J, with 12 bases between. The germline gives CDR1 MDHEN, CDR2 SYDVKM. CDR3 length equals 15 residues. The CDR3 region is CASSLPPGQNYGYTF. The CDR3 DNA is TGTGCCAGCAGTTTACCCCCCGGACAGAACTATGGCTACACCTTC.